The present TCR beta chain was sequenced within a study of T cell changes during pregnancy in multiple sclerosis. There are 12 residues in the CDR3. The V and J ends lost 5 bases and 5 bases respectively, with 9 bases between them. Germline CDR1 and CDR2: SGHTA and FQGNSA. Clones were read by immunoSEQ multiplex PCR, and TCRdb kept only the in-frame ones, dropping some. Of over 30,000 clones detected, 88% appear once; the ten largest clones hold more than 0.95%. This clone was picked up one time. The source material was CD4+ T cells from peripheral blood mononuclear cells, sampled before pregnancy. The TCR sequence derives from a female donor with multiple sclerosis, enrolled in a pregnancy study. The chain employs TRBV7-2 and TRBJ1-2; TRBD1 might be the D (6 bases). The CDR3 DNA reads TGTGCCAGCAGCCAAACAGGGTATGGCTACACCTTC. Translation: CASSQTGYGYTF.